The sequence of this TCR beta chain was determined in a study of T cell responses to AZD1222 COVID-19 vaccine. Study-wide results and limits: CD4 TCRs linked to vaccination spanned spike, dominating at 160-218 and 743-854. Recipients of two AZD1222 doses showed rising Spike-specific TCR breadth and depth. Baseline seropositivity characterized only a handful of AZD1222 recipients.

CDR1 and CDR2 from the germline V gene are ENHRY and SYGVKD. The CDR3 has 12 residues. The V segment lost 6 bases and the J segment 7 bases; nucleotides outside the gene matches: 3. On this clone: What it recognizes is unknown.

TCRdb keeps only in-frame clones here, not all; method: immunoSEQ multiplex PCR. The sample contains around 120,000 clones, approximately 91% of which appear only once. The chain employs TRBV10-3 and TRBJ2-1; 7 positions match TRBD1. Sequences were derived from peripheral blood, sampled on day 0 of AZD1222 vaccination. This TCR was sampled from an adult in good health. The CDR3 loop is CAISPQGNEQFF. DNA of the CDR3: TGTGCCATCAGCCCACAGGGGAATGAGCAGTTCTTC.